This T cell receptor (beta chain) was captured in a study of PD-L1 blockade in urothelial cancer. Looking at the study overall: Peripheral blood specimens exhibited a median yield of about 150,000 T cells.

Profiling relied on immunoSEQ multiplex PCR, and the TCRdb table lists in-frame clones only, not all of them. The sample includes some 71,000 clones, less than 90% of them seen just once. Per the germline V gene, CDR1 is SGHTS and CDR2 is YDEGEE. CDR3 size: 16 residues. The V end lost 4 bases, the J end lost 2 bases, and 18 bases lay between the germline ends. Each patient gave between 1 and 8 samples, pretreatment and on-treatment. The TCR originated in a man in his 60s with urothelial cancer. The starting material was PBMCs, obtained around atezolizumab (anti-PD-L1) treatment. This rearrangement joins TRBV5-8 to TRBJ2-5; maybe TRBD1 (6 bases). CDR3 sequence reads: CASSPVRRTAQETQYF. CDR3 bases: TGTGCCAGCAGCCCGGTGAGGCGGACAGCACAAGAGACCCAGTACTTC.